This T cell receptor beta chain came from a study of cytomegalovirus exposure and HLA in healthy donors. Regarding the study as a whole: Earlier analysis looked at TCR beta V segments, and most were productive about 87% or about 30% of the time. Usually a TCR sequence was rare, but some public TCRs were found in many donors. It was reported that the classifier diagnosed cytomegalovirus status with high specificity and sensitivity in both the original and validation cohorts. Near-uniform donor sequencing depth was presumed by presence/absence analyses.

The PCR made use of 60 Vbeta and 13 Jbeta primers. Assay used: immunoSEQ multiplex PCR; TCRdb lists only in-frame clones, some missing. The sample has 75,000 to 95,000 clones; the top ten hold 1.3% to 1.5%. Of note for this clone: Its target is not known.

Germline V gives CDR1 SGHNT, CDR2 YYREEE (reference sequence). This CDR3 is built from 15 residues. This clonotype originated in a woman aged 60-75 years in good health and CMV-seronegative. The V call is TRBV5-4, the J call TRBJ2-5; 10 nucleotides agree with TRBD2. The J call could be wrong; TRBJ2-7 is a better fit for the DNA end. Sequenced input: PBMCs. Here the CDR3 reads CASSLAAGGPYEQYF. CDR3 bases: TGTGCCAGCAGCTTGGCAGCGGGAGGGCCCTACGAGCAGTACTTC.